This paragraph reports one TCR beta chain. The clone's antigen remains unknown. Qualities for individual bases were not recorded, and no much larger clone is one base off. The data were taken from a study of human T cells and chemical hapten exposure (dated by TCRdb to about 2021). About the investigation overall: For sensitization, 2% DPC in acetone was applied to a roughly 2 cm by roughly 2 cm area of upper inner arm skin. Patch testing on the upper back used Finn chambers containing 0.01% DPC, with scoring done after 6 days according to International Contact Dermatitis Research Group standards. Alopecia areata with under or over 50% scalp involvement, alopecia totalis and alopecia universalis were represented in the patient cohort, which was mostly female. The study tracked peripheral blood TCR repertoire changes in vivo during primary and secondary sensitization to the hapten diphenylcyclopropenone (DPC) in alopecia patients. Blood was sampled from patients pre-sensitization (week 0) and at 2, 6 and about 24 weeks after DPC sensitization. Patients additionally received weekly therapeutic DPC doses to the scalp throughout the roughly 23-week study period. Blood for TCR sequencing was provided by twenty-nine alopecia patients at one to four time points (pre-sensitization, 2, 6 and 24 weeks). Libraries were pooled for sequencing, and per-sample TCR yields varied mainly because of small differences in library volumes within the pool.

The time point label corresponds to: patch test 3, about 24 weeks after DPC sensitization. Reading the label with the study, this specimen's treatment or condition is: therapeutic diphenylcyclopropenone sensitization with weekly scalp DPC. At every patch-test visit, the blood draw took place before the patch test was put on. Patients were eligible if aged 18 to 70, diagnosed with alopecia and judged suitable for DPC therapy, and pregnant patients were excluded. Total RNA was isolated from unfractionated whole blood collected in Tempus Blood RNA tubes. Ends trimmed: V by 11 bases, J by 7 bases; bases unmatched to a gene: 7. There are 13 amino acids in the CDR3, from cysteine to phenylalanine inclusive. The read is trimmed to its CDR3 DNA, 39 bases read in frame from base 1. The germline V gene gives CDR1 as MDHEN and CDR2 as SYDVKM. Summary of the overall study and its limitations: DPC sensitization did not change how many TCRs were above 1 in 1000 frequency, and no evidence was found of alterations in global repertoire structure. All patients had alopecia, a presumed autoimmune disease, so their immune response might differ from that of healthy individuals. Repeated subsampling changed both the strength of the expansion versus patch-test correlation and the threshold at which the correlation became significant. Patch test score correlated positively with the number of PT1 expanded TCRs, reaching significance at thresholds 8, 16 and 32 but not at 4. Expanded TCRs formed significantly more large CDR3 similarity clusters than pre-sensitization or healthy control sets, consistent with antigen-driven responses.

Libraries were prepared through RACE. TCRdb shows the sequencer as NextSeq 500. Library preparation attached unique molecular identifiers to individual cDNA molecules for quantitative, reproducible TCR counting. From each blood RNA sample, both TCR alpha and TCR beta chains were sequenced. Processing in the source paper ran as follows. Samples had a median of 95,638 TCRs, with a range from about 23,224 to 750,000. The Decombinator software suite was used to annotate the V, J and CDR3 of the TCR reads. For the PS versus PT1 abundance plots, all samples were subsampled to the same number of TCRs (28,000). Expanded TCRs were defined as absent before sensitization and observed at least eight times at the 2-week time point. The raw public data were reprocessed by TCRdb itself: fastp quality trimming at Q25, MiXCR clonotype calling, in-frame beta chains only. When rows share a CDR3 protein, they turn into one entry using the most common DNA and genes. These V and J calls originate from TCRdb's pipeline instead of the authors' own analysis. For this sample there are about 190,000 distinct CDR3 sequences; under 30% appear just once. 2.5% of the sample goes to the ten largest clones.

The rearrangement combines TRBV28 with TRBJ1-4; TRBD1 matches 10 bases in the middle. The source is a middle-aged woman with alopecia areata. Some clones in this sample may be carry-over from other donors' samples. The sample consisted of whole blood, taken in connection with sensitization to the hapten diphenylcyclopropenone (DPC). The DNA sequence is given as TGTGCCGGACATCGACAGGGGGCTGAAAAACTGTTTTTT. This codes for CAGHRQGAEKLFF.